This T cell receptor beta chain stems from a study of T cells after yellow fever vaccination. Study overall: In the case of low-cell-number fractions, SMART-Seq v4 Ultra Low Input was used for preparation.

Worth noting for this clonotype: Its antigen remains unidentified.

The study, taken as a whole, reports: Primary-vaccination clones mostly resurfaced post-booster (about 96% CD4, roughly 90% CD8).

Each CDR3 protein gets one entry after TCRdb re-called the 5' RACE reads with MiXCR. The sample records 450,000 to 650,000 distinct CDR3 sequences, about a fifth being singletons. The CDR3 consists of 12 residues. V gave up 7 bases and J gave up 8 bases; unmatched junction bases: 7. This TCR was sampled from a man aged 18 to 29 who received the YFV17D yellow fever vaccine. The chain is built from TRBV12-3 or TRBV12-4 and TRBJ2-5; TRBD1 matches 7 bases. Sequences were derived from PBMCs, sampled about 21 days after the first yellow fever vaccination. CDR3 sequence: CASTKGGNTQYF. Written as DNA, the CDR3 is TGTGCCAGCACCAAAGGGGGCAATACCCAGTACTTC.